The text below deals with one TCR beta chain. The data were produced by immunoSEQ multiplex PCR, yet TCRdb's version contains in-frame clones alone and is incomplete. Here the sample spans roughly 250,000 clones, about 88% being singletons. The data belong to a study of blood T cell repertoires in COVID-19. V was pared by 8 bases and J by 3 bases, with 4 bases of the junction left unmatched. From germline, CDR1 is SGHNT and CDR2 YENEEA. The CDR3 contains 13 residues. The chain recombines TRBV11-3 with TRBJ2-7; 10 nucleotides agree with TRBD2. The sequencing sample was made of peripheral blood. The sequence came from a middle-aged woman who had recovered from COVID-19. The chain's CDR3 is CASGLAELYEQYF. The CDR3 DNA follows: TGTGCCAGCGGACTAGCGGAGCTCTACGAGCAGTACTTC.